This entry lists 11 T cell receptor beta chains sequenced from one sample in a study of post-analysis software for immune sequencing data. What these receptors recognize is not known. Incorporated into the TCR beta cDNA libraries were unique molecular identifiers, which served to reduce PCR and sequencing biases. From the PCR reads, TCRdb called clonotypes with MiXCR, one entry per CDR3 protein. This table has about 810,000 distinct CDR3 sequences, about 57% appearing once. Study outcomes and limitations: Compared with controls, patients had more of about 5 TRBV segments, including TRBV5-6, TRBV5-1 and TRBV20-1.

The sample was blood. The receptors here all came from a girl between 5 and 17 years old with multiple sclerosis.

The chain is built from TRBV11-2 and TRBJ2-5; 9 bases are shared with TRBD1. V lost 5 bases, J lost 11 bases, and 12 bases stayed unmatched. CDR1 SGHAT and CDR2 FQNNGV come from the germline V gene. This CDR3 is 14 amino acids long. In DNA, the CDR3 is TGTGCCAGCAGCCTGGGACAGGGAAAGGAGGAGCAGTACTTC. Encoded protein: CASSLGQGKEEQYF.

The chain combines TRBV7-9 with TRBJ2-3; 10 bases fit TRBD1. The germline gives CDR1 SEHNR, CDR2 FQNEAQ (reference sequence). Trimming cost V 5 bases and J 0 bases; bases outside gene matches: 5. The CDR3 has 16 amino acids. CDR3 sequence (DNA): TGTGCCAGCAGCCCCCGGGGACAGGGGAGCACAGATACGCAGTATTTT. Translating gives CASSPRGQGSTDTQYF.

The rearrangement links TRBV5-1 to TRBJ2-4; D is possibly TRBD1 or TRBD2 (5 bases each). The assigned J gene may be wrong: the sequence end matches TRBJ2-7 better. The CDR3 contains 14 residues. Per the germline V gene, CDR1 is SGHRS and CDR2 is YFSETQ. CDR3 amino acids: CASSLGTKSDEQYF. The CDR3 bases are TGCGCCAGCAGCTTAGGGACGAAGTCGGACGAGCAGTACTTC.

The chain couples TRBV29-1 to TRBJ2-7, with TRBD1 matching over 7 bases. Germline CDR1 and CDR2: SQVTM and ANQGSEA. The CDR3 has 16 amino acids. Unmatched junction bases numbered 14, after V lost 2 bases and J lost 4 bases. The CDR3: CSVESFDREGSYEQYF. The CDR3 nucleotides are TGCAGCGTTGAATCGTTCGACAGGGAAGGTTCGTACGAGCAGTACTTC.

This clonotype was observed a few times. V usage is TRBV12-3 or TRBV12-4 and J usage is TRBJ2-1; 10 bases match TRBD2. This CDR3 contains 17 residues. Trimming cost V 5 bases and J 5 bases; bases outside gene matches: 12. The CDR3 region has the DNA TGTGCCAGCAGTCCCCGGGGGAGCGGGAGGGCAAACAATGAGCAGTTCTTC. Translation gives CASSPRGSGRANNEQFF.

This rearrangement joins TRBV10-3 to TRBJ2-1; perhaps D is TRBD1 or TRBD2 (5 bases each). Germline values: CDR1 ENHRY, CDR2 SYGVKD. The CDR3 sequence is 14 residues long. V shed 3 bases and J shed 6 bases, with 12 bases lying between them. CDR3 sequence (DNA): TGTGCCATCAGTGATAGGGGAGACAGCAATGAGCAGTTCTTC. It yields the protein CAISDRGDSNEQFF.

The V gene is TRBV7-9, the J gene TRBJ2-7; the D gene is possibly TRBD2 (5 bases). Germline lookup yields CDR1 SEHNR and CDR2 FQNEAQ (reference sequence). The CDR3 is 13 amino acids. Trimming took off 3 bases at V and 6 bases at J, with 12 bases between the two ends. CDR3 nucleotides: TGTGCCAGCAGCTTCGGCGGGCCCGTCGAGCAGTACTTC. Translated: CASSFGGPVEQYF. The entire variable domain, with the rest obtained from reference TRBV7-9 and TRBJ2-7, is as follows: DTGVSQNPRHKITKRGQNVTFRCDPISEHNRLYWYRQTLGQGPEFLTYFQNEAQLEKSRLLSDRFSAERPKGSFSTLEIQRTEQGDSAMYLCASSFGGPVEQYFGPGTRLTVT.

V gene TRBV12-3 or TRBV12-4 combines with J gene TRBJ2-4; TRBD2 agrees at 8 bases. The J call may be faulty, since TRBJ2-7 better matches the DNA end. This CDR3 has 15 amino acids. The chain's CDR3 is CASSLTTSGPYEQYF. CDR3 bases: TGTGCCAGCAGTTTAACAACTAGCGGTCCCTACGAGCAGTACTTC.

The rearrangement links TRBV6-2 or TRBV6-3 to TRBJ1-2; the D gene is possibly TRBD1 (5 bases). CDR1 is MNHEY and CDR2 is SVGEGT in the germline V gene. The CDR3 contains 16 residues. Trimming stripped 11 bases from V and 4 bases from J, with 26 bases between. The CDR3 region has the DNA TGTGCCGGATGGGGTGGTAGCCAGGGATGGAGCTATGGCTACACCTTC. Protein sequence: CAGWGGSQGWSYGYTF.

This chain links TRBV5-5 with TRBJ2-7; 13 bases agree with TRBD2. CDR1 is SGHKS and CDR2 is YYEKEE in the germline V gene (reference sequence). The CDR3 spans 18 residues. The J segment lost 3 bases and the V segment lost 2 bases, leaving 11 bases of the junction unmatched. This CDR3 is CASSFFLGTSGTLYEQYF. The CDR3, as DNA: TGTGCCAGCAGCTTTTTCTTAGGGACTAGCGGGACTCTCTACGAGCAGTACTTC. The whole variable domain, remainder taken from reference TRBV5-5 and TRBJ2-7, is DAGVTQSPTHLIKTRGQQVTLRCSPISGHKSVSWYQQVLGQGPQFIFQYYEKEERGRGNFPDRFSARQFPNYSSELNVNALLLGDSALYLCASSFFLGTSGTLYEQYFGPGTRLTVT.

This clonotype turned up a few times. The CDR3 loop reads CSARDVGGRQFF. DNA of the CDR3: TGCAGTGCTAGAGATGTGGGGGGTAGGCAGTTCTTC. This sequence joins TRBV20-1 and TRBJ2-1, with a possible D match to TRBD2 (6 bases). Per the germline V gene, CDR1 is DFQATT and CDR2 is SNEGSKA (reference sequence). The CDR3 loop spans 12 amino acids. V was trimmed by 0 bases and J by 12 bases, leaving 12 bases between them.